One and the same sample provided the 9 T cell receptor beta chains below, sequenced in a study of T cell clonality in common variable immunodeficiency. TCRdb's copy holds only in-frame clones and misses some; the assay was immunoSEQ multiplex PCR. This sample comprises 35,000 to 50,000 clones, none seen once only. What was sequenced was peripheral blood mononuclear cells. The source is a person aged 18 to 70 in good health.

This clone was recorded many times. The DNA read from the CDR3 is TGTGCTAGTGGTTTGGTACCTTCACAGGGGGCAGAGGGACAGCCC. It encodes CASGLVPSQGAEGQP. The whole CDR3 protein is CASGLVPSQGAEGQPQHF. The chain joins TRBV12-5 to TRBJ1-5, with TRBD1 identical over 9 bases. The read terminates 3 residues ahead of where the CDR3 ends, so the germline J gene completes it. The CDR3 loop spans 18 amino acids. Germline trimming cut 0 bases from V and 7 bases from J; bases unmatched to any gene: 13. CDR1 and CDR2 (germline): LGHNT, FRNRAP. The full variable domain, with the rest looked up from reference TRBV12-5 and TRBJ1-5, is DARVTQTPRHKVTEMGQEVTMRCQPILGHNTVFWYRQTMMQGLELLAYFRNRAPLDDSGMPKDRFSAEMPDATLATLKIQPSEPRDSAVYFCASGLVPSQGAEGQPQHFGDGTRLSIL.

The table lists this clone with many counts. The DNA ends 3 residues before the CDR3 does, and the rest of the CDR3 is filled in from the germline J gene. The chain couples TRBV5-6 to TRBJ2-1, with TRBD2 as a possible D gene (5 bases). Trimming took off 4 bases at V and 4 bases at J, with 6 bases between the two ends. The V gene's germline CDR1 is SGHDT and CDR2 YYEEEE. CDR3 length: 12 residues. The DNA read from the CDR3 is TGTGCCAGCAGCCGCGGGTACAATGAG. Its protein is CASSRGYNE. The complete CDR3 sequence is CASSRGYNEQFF.

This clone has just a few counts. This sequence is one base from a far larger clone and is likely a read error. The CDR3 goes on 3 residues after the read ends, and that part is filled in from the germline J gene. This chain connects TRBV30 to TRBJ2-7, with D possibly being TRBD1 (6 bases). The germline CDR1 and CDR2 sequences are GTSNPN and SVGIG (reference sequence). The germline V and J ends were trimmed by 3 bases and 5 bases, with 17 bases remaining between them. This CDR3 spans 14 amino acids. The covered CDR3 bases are TGTGCCTGGAGCGCGGACGGCAGGGGAGACGAG. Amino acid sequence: CAWSADGRGDE. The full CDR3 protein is CAWSADGRGDEQYF.

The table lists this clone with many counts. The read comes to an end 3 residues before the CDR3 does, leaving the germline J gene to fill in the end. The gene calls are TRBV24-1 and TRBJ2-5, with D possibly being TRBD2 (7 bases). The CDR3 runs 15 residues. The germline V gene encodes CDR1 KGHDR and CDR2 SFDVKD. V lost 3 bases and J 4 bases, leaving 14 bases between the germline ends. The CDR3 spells CATSDVGGGRETQYF. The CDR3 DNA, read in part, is TGTGCCACCAGTGATGTAGGGGGGGGGAGAGAGACC.

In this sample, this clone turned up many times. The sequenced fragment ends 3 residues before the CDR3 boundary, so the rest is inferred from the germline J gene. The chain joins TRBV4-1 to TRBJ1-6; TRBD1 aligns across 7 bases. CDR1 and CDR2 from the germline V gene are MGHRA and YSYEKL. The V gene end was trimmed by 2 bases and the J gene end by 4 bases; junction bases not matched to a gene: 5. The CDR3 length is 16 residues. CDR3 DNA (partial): TGCGCCAGCAGCCAAAGATGGGGACAGTATAATTCACCC. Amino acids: CASSQRWGQYNSP. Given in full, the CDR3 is CASSQRWGQYNSPLHF.

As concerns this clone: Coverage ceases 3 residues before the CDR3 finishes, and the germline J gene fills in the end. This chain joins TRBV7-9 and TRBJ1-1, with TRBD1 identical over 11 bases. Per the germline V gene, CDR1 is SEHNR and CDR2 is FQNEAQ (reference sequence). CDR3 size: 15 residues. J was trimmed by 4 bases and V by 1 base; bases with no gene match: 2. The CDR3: CASSLGTGGFTEAFF. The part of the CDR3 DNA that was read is TGTGCCAGCAGCTTAGGGACAGGGGGCTTCACTGAA.

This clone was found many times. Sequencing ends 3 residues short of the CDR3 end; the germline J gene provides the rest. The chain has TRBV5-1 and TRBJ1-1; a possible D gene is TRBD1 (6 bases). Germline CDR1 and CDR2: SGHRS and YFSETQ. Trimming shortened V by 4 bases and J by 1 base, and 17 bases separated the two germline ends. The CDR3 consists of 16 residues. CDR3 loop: CASSPLGEGGNTEAFF. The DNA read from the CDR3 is TGCGCCAGCAGCCCCCTGGGCGAAGGGGGGAACACTGAA. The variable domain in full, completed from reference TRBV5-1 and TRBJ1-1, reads KAGVTQTPRYLIKTRGQQVTLSCSPISGHRSVSWYQQTPGQGLQFLFEYFSETQRNKGNFPGRFSGRQFSNSRSEMNVSTLELGDSALYLCASSPLGEGGNTEAFFGQGTRLTVV.

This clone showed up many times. The sequenced part of the CDR3 DNA is TGTGCCAGCAGCTCGCTTAGCGGTGGGGGCGAG. This sequence encodes CASSSLSGGGE. The full-length CDR3 reads as CASSSLSGGGEQYF. V is TRBV7-6 and J is TRBJ2-7; D possibly corresponds to TRBD2 (6 bases). The read terminates 3 residues before the CDR3 end, so the remaining end is supplied by the germline J gene. Deletions cut 4 bases from V and 6 bases from J, with 16 bases between. The CDR3 sequence is 14 residues long. CDR1 is SGHVS and CDR2 is FNYEAQ in the germline V gene. The variable domain in full, with the rest retrieved from reference TRBV7-6 and TRBJ2-7, is GAGVSQSPRYKVTKRGQDVALRCDPISGHVSLYWYRQALGQGPEFLTYFNYEAQQDKSGLPNDRFSAERPEGSISTLTIQRTEQRDSAMYRCASSSLSGGGEQYFGPGTRLTVT.

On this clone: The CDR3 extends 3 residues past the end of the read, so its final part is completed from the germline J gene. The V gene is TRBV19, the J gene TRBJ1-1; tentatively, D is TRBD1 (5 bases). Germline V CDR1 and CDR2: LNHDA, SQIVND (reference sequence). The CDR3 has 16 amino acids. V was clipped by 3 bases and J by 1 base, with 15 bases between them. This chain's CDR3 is CASSISGGSANTEAFF. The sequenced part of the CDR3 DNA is TGTGCCAGTAGTATCTCGGGGGGGTCGGCGAACACTGAA.